These T cell receptor beta chains were read from a single sample in a study of blood T cell repertoires in COVID-19. Repertoires were generated with immunoSEQ multiplex PCR, while TCRdb's copy carries only in-frame clones and drops some. Among roughly 200,000 clones, around 78% were seen once, and the ten largest hold under 3.5%. Sequenced material: peripheral blood. Receptors originate from a woman at least 80 years old with active or convalescent COVID-19. The CDR3 runs from the conserved cysteine through the conserved F or W. A D gene is named only where the DNA matches it firmly. Some rows have no size entry. The others give once, few or many, or a class for an expanded clone.

J gene: TRBJ1-3
D gene: TRBD1
clone size: NA
V gene: TRBV9
CDR3 DNA: TGTGCCAGCAGCGGACAGGGTGGTGGAAACACCATATATTTT
CDR3 protein: CASSGQGGGNTIYF

J gene: TRBJ1-4
D gene: NA
clone size: NA
V gene: TRBV6-5
CDR3 DNA: TGTGCCAGCATGGAGGCAGGGAGGGAAAAACTGTTTTTT
CDR3 protein: CASMEAGREKLFF

J gene: TRBJ1-5
D gene: NA
clone size: few
V gene: TRBV27
CDR3 DNA: TGTGCCAGCAGTTTACGTCGGGATCAGCCCCAGCATTTT
CDR3 protein: CASSLRRDQPQHF

J gene: TRBJ1-2
D gene: NA
clone size: NA
V gene: TRBV3-1/TRBV3-2
CDR3 DNA: TGTGCCAGCAGCCGAGGACGCTCCGGGGTCGGCTACACCTTC
CDR3 protein: CASSRGRSGVGYTF

J gene: TRBJ2-1
D gene: NA
clone size: NA
V gene: TRBV11-2
CDR3 DNA: TGTGCCAGCAGCCGGACCAGGGGCTATGAGCAGTTCTTC
CDR3 protein: CASSRTRGYEQFF

J gene: TRBJ2-1
D gene: TRBD2
clone size: many
V gene: TRBV24-1
CDR3 DNA: TGTGCCACCAGTGACCCCAGCGGGGGCGGGGGGAATGAGCAGTTCTTC
CDR3 protein: CATSDPSGGGGNEQFF

J gene: TRBJ2-6
D gene: TRBD1
clone size: NA
V gene: TRBV18
CDR3 DNA: TGTGCCAGCTCACTCCTAACAGGGGCTGGGGCCAACGTCCTGACTTTC
CDR3 protein: CASSLLTGAGANVLTF

J gene: TRBJ2-5
D gene: NA
clone size: once
V gene: TRBV6-5
CDR3 DNA: TGTGCCCTGGGAGGCTTGGAGACCCAGTACTTC
CDR3 protein: CALGGLETQYF

J gene: TRBJ1-1
D gene: TRBD1
clone size: NA
V gene: TRBV29-1
CDR3 DNA: TGCAGCGTTGGAGGGGGCAGGGGGAACACTGAAGCTTTCTTT
CDR3 protein: CSVGGGRGNTEAFF

J gene: TRBJ1-5
D gene: NA
clone size: NA
V gene: TRBV4-1
CDR3 DNA: TGCGCCAGCAGCCAAGAATGGGGGGGCCTGGAGGCCCAGCATTTT
CDR3 protein: CASSQEWGGLEAQHF

J gene: TRBJ2-1
D gene: NA
clone size: NA
V gene: TRBV28
CDR3 DNA: TGTGCCAGCAGTCCCCCACGGGGTGAGCAGTTCTTC
CDR3 protein: CASSPPRGEQFF

J gene: TRBJ1-1
D gene: TRBD1
clone size: NA
V gene: TRBV27
CDR3 DNA: TGTGCCAGCAGGTGGACAGGGACCACTGAAGCTTTCTTT
CDR3 protein: CASRWTGTTEAFF

J gene: TRBJ1-2
D gene: TRBD1
clone size: NA
V gene: TRBV19
CDR3 DNA: TGTGCCAGTAGTATACCACTCCGGGACAGAGGACACTATGGCTACACCTTC
CDR3 protein: CASSIPLRDRGHYGYTF

J gene: TRBJ1-1
D gene: NA
clone size: NA
V gene: TRBV6-5
CDR3 DNA: TGTGCCAGCAGTCTGTACACTGAAGCTTTCTTT
CDR3 protein: CASSLYTEAFF

J gene: TRBJ1-2
D gene: TRBD1
clone size: NA
V gene: TRBV7-8
CDR3 DNA: TGTGCCAGCAGCTCCTATGAAACAGGGGGAGATGGCTACACCTTC
CDR3 protein: CASSSYETGGDGYTF

J gene: TRBJ2-1
D gene: NA
clone size: NA
V gene: TRBV5-6
CDR3 DNA: TGTGCCAGCAGCTATCGGGACACCCTTTCCTACAATGAGCAGTTCTTC
CDR3 protein: CASSYRDTLSYNEQFF

J gene: TRBJ1-1
D gene: TRBD1
clone size: NA
V gene: TRBV6-4
CDR3 DNA: TGTGCCAGCAGCCGCAAACCGGGACAGGGGACGTCAGAAGCTTTCTTT
CDR3 protein: CASSRKPGQGTSEAFF

J gene: TRBJ2-4
D gene: NA
clone size: NA
V gene: TRBV5-4
CDR3 DNA: TGTGCCAGCAGCTTGGCCGGGGAGGGGGAGGGAAACATTCAGTACTTC
CDR3 protein: CASSLAGEGEGNIQYF

J gene: TRBJ2-1
D gene: NA
clone size: NA
V gene: TRBV20-1
CDR3 DNA: TGCAGTGCTAGTAGCGATTCCTACAATGAGCAGTTCTTC
CDR3 protein: CSASSDSYNEQFF

J gene: TRBJ2-7
D gene: NA
clone size: NA
V gene: TRBV28
CDR3 DNA: TGTGCCAGCAGTTTTTCGTTCGGGTTTCCCTACGAGCAGTACTTC
CDR3 protein: CASSFSFGFPYEQYF

J gene: TRBJ1-1
D gene: TRBD1
clone size: NA
V gene: TRBV7-9
CDR3 DNA: TGTGCCAGCAGCCCGTGGACAGGGGGAACTGAAGCTTTCTTT
CDR3 protein: CASSPWTGGTEAFF

J gene: TRBJ2-3
D gene: TRBD2
clone size: NA
V gene: TRBV5-6
CDR3 DNA: TGTGCCAGCACCAGCCCCACTAGCGGGGGGCGCACAGATACGCAGTATTTT
CDR3 protein: CASTSPTSGGRTDTQYF

J gene: TRBJ1-1
D gene: NA
clone size: NA
V gene: TRBV2
CDR3 DNA: TGTGCCAGCAGTGGCAGGGGTGGCACTGAAGCTTTCTTT
CDR3 protein: CASSGRGGTEAFF

J gene: TRBJ1-6
D gene: NA
clone size: NA
V gene: TRBV28
CDR3 DNA: TGTGCCAGTGGCTGGGAGGATTCACCCCTCCACTTT
CDR3 protein: CASGWEDSPLHF

J gene: TRBJ1-2
D gene: NA
clone size: once
V gene: TRBV7-9
CDR3 DNA: TGTGCCAGCAGCCCAGGGATGGGGTCGGGCTATGGCTACACCTTC
CDR3 protein: CASSPGMGSGYGYTF

J gene: TRBJ2-5
D gene: TRBD1
clone size: NA
V gene: TRBV7-7
CDR3 DNA: TGTGCTAGCAGCTCCCGGACAGGGTCGGAGACCCAGTACTTC
CDR3 protein: CASSSRTGSETQYF

J gene: TRBJ1-2
D gene: NA
clone size: NA
V gene: TRBV9
CDR3 DNA: TGTGCCAGCAGCGCCTCGACCCGGGGAAGCTATGGCTACACCTTC
CDR3 protein: CASSASTRGSYGYTF

J gene: TRBJ1-1
D gene: TRBD1
clone size: NA
V gene: TRBV25-1
CDR3 DNA: TGTGCCAGCAGAGTACAAGACAGGGTCGGCACTGAAGCTTTCTTT
CDR3 protein: CASRVQDRVGTEAFF

J gene: TRBJ1-1
D gene: TRBD1
clone size: NA
V gene: TRBV6-6
CDR3 DNA: TGTGCCAGCAGTCTAGGGCAGGGGGCATTGATCGGAGGGTTGGGAGCTTTCTTT
CDR3 protein: CASSLGQGALIGGLGAFF

J gene: TRBJ2-3
D gene: NA
clone size: NA
V gene: TRBV18
CDR3 DNA: TGTGCCAGCTCGCTCAGAGAAGGGGGCACAGATACGCAGTATTTT
CDR3 protein: CASSLREGGTDTQYF

J gene: TRBJ2-3
D gene: NA
clone size: NA
V gene: TRBV9
CDR3 DNA: TGTGCCAGCAGTGGAACAGGGAGAGGGACAGATACGCAGTATTTT
CDR3 protein: CASSGTGRGTDTQYF

J gene: TRBJ2-5
D gene: NA
clone size: NA
V gene: TRBV20-1
CDR3 DNA: TGCAGTGCTCTAGCGTCCGAGACCCAGTACTTC
CDR3 protein: CSALASETQYF

J gene: TRBJ2-3
D gene: NA
clone size: NA
V gene: TRBV5-1
CDR3 DNA: TGCGCCAGCAGTTCCGCCGGGATCAGCACAGATACGCAGTATTTT
CDR3 protein: CASSSAGISTDTQYF

J gene: TRBJ1-1
D gene: TRBD1
clone size: NA
V gene: TRBV7-9
CDR3 DNA: TGTGCCAGCAGCTTACGCCGACAGGGGATGGTGAACACTGAAGCTTTCTTT
CDR3 protein: CASSLRRQGMVNTEAFF

J gene: TRBJ1-2
D gene: TRBD1
clone size: few
V gene: TRBV7-2
CDR3 DNA: TGTGCCAGCAGCTTACGGACAGGGGGCATGCATGGCTACACCTTC
CDR3 protein: CASSLRTGGMHGYTF

J gene: TRBJ2-5
D gene: NA
clone size: NA
V gene: TRBV11-2
CDR3 DNA: TGTGCCAGCAGCGGGCACGGCCAAGAGACCCAGTACTTC
CDR3 protein: CASSGHGQETQYF

J gene: TRBJ1-5
D gene: TRBD1
clone size: NA
V gene: TRBV27
CDR3 DNA: TGTGCCAGCAGTTTAGCGACAGGGGGGGATCAGCCCCAGCATTTT
CDR3 protein: CASSLATGGDQPQHF

J gene: TRBJ2-5
D gene: NA
clone size: NA
V gene: TRBV6-2/TRBV6-3
CDR3 DNA: TGTGCCAGCAGCGACCCGGGCGGGCCAACGACCCAGTACTTC
CDR3 protein: CASSDPGGPTTQYF

J gene: TRBJ1-4
D gene: NA
clone size: NA
V gene: TRBV30
CDR3 DNA: TGTGCCTGGAGCCCCCACGGGAGGGTTACAAATGAAAAACTGTTTTTT
CDR3 protein: CAWSPHGRVTNEKLFF

J gene: TRBJ2-2
D gene: TRBD1
clone size: NA
V gene: TRBV19
CDR3 DNA: TGTGCCAGTAACATAAAACAGGGACAGCCTAGTACCGGGGAGCTGTTTTTT
CDR3 protein: CASNIKQGQPSTGELFF

J gene: TRBJ2-7
D gene: TRBD1
clone size: NA
V gene: TRBV7-2
CDR3 DNA: TGTGCCAGCACCCGATCTACCGGGACAGGGGGCTTATACGAGCAGTACTTC
CDR3 protein: CASTRSTGTGGLYEQYF

J gene: TRBJ2-3
D gene: TRBD2
clone size: NA
V gene: TRBV5-1
CDR3 DNA: TGCGCCAGCAGTGCCCGGCGGATACTAGCGGGGGGGCCTGACACAGATACGCAGTATTTT
CDR3 protein: CASSARRILAGGPDTDTQYF

J gene: TRBJ2-4
D gene: NA
clone size: NA
V gene: TRBV3-1/TRBV3-2
CDR3 DNA: TGTGCCAGCAGCCCCTCTAATTTCGGGTCCCGGGAGTTTAGCAGGTTAGCCATTCAGTACTTC
CDR3 protein: CASSPSNFGSREFSRLAIQYF

J gene: TRBJ1-5
D gene: NA
clone size: few
V gene: TRBV3-1/TRBV3-2
CDR3 DNA: TGTGCCAGCAGCCCGAGGGGAGGGCTGGATGGGTATCAGCCCCAGCATTTT
CDR3 protein: CASSPRGGLDGYQPQHF

J gene: TRBJ2-5
D gene: TRBD1
clone size: NA
V gene: TRBV7-3
CDR3 DNA: TGTGCCAGCAGCTTGGGACAGCAAGAGACCCAGTACTTC
CDR3 protein: CASSLGQQETQYF

J gene: TRBJ1-5
D gene: NA
clone size: NA
V gene: TRBV30
CDR3 DNA: TGTGCCTGGACCGGGTATCAGCAGCCCCAGCATTTT
CDR3 protein: CAWTGYQQPQHF

J gene: TRBJ2-7
D gene: NA
clone size: NA
V gene: TRBV2
CDR3 DNA: TGTGCCAGCAGCTTCGGCAGGACCTACGAGCAGTACTTC
CDR3 protein: CASSFGRTYEQYF

J gene: TRBJ2-7
D gene: NA
clone size: few
V gene: TRBV7-9
CDR3 DNA: TGTGCCAGCAGCTTGTCCGTAGTGCCATACGAGCAGTACTTC
CDR3 protein: CASSLSVVPYEQYF

J gene: TRBJ1-1
D gene: NA
clone size: NA
V gene: TRBV5-1
CDR3 DNA: TGCGCCAGCAGCTTGGTGGGGCGGGGCACTGAAGCTTTCTTT
CDR3 protein: CASSLVGRGTEAFF

J gene: TRBJ2-1
D gene: TRBD2
clone size: NA
V gene: TRBV25-1
CDR3 DNA: TGTGCCAGCAGTGCGACTAGCGGGGGGTACTCCTACAATGAGCAGTTCTTC
CDR3 protein: CASSATSGGYSYNEQFF

J gene: TRBJ2-7
D gene: TRBD1
clone size: NA
V gene: TRBV5-1
CDR3 DNA: TGCGCCAGCAGCACTTTCGCCGGGACAGGGAGCTCCTACGAGCAGTACTTC
CDR3 protein: CASSTFAGTGSSYEQYF

J gene: TRBJ2-7
D gene: NA
clone size: NA
V gene: TRBV6-2/TRBV6-3
CDR3 DNA: TGTGCCAGCAGTCCGTTCGAGGGGGATTCCTACGAGCAGTACTTC
CDR3 protein: CASSPFEGDSYEQYF

J gene: TRBJ1-2
D gene: NA
clone size: NA
V gene: TRBV2
CDR3 DNA: TGTGCCATCAGGGCCGGGATTGGCTACACCTTC
CDR3 protein: CAIRAGIGYTF

J gene: TRBJ1-6
D gene: NA
clone size: few
V gene: TRBV19
CDR3 DNA: TGTGCCAGTAGTAGAACAGGGATCGCCTATAATTCACCCCTCCACTTT
CDR3 protein: CASSRTGIAYNSPLHF

J gene: TRBJ2-7
D gene: NA
clone size: NA
V gene: TRBV5-4
CDR3 DNA: TGTGCCAGCAGCTTGGGGTCGATAAGCGGCGGCGAGCAGTACTTC
CDR3 protein: CASSLGSISGGEQYF

J gene: TRBJ2-1
D gene: NA
clone size: NA
V gene: TRBV10-3
CDR3 DNA: TGTGCCATCAGTGAGTCTGCAGTCCGCTACAATGAGCAGTTCTTC
CDR3 protein: CAISESAVRYNEQFF